This TCR beta chain was captured by sequencing in a study of blood T cell repertoires in COVID-19. Sequencing used immunoSEQ multiplex PCR; TCRdb keeps in-frame clones, though not all of them. This table has fewer than 15,000 clones, 65% to 85% appearing once. V was shortened by 3 bases and J by 0 bases, with 9 bases between the two germline ends. Germline V lookup: CDR1 SGHDN, CDR2 FVKESK. The length of the CDR3 is 14 residues. The specimen sequenced was peripheral blood. This receptor was identified in a human donor in a cohort sampled during active COVID-19. The gene calls are TRBV14 and TRBJ2-7; weak D call: TRBD2 (5 bases). The CDR3 loop is CASSHTGVSYEQYF. For the CDR3, the DNA is TGTGCCAGCAGCCATACCGGGGTCTCCTACGAGCAGTACTTC. Based on the CDR3 plus reference TRBV14 and TRBJ2-7, the full variable domain is EAGVTQFPSHSVIEKGQTVTLRCDPISGHDNLYWYRRVMGKEIKFLLHFVKESKQDESGMPNNRFLAERTGGTYSTLKVQPAELEDSGVYFCASSHTGVSYEQYFGPGTRLTVT.